What follows describes a single T cell receptor (beta chain). This specimen comes from a study of blood T cell repertoires in COVID-19. Study at large: Some COVID-19 samples were acute and others convalescent; all came from the United States, Italy and Spain. From T cells, B-cell-depleted T cells, or PBMCs came the material, which was cDNA or gDNA.

Methods used by the authors: Amplification from reference gene primers served as the basis for estimated nucleated cell counts. Produced via immunoSEQ multiplex PCR; TCRdb's table is partial and in-frame only. For V, J and clone size, that table is used; D and trimming come from the DNA. The repertoire holds tens of thousands of clones, with about 80% as singletons. CDR3 length: 15 residues. V was clipped by 1 base and J by 8 bases, with 14 bases between them. Germline values: CDR1 SGHVS, CDR2 FQNEAQ. This rearrangement joins TRBV7-8 to TRBJ1-4; tentative D call: TRBD1 (6 bases). The sample comprised peripheral blood. The sequence was collected from a man in his 70s with acute or convalescent COVID-19. The CDR3 DNA follows: TGTGCCAGCAGCTTAGAGTTGGGGGCTTGGGAAAAACTGTTTTTT. Translating gives CASSLELGAWEKLFF.